The source of this T cell receptor beta chain is a study of monozygotic twins with inflammatory bowel disease. Eight separate reactions per sample served to make cDNA. The template switching step added UMIs that contained a 6-nucleotide sample barcode. TCRdb reprocessed the 5' RACE reads and reports one entry per CDR3 protein, with no DNA. The listing records 330,000 or so distinct CDR3 sequences. Per germline, CDR1 MDHEN and CDR2 SYDVKM. The CDR3 extends over 15 amino acids. The source of this sequence is a human donor with ulcerative colitis or Crohn's disease, or a healthy co-twin of an affected twin (not recorded which). The V call is TRBV28, the J call TRBJ2-1; absent DNA, TCRdb's TRBD2 call cannot be checked. The specimen sequenced was blood. CDR3 sequence reads: CASRPGTSGGKEQFF.